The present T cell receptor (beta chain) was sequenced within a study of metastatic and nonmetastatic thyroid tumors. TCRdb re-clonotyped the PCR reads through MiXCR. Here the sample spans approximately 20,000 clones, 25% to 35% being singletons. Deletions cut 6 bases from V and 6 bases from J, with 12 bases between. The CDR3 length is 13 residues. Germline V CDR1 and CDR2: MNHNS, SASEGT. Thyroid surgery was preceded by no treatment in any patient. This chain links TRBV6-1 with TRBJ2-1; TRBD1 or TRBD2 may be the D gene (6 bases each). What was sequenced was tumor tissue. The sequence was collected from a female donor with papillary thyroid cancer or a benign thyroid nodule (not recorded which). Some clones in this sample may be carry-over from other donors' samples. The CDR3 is CASRRGEVNEQFF. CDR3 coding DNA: TGTGCCAGCAGGAGGGGGGAGGTCAATGAGCAGTTCTTC.